Described below is a single T cell receptor beta chain sequence and its context. Its antigen is unidentified. These data belong to a study of shared clonotypes between healthy human individuals. Looking at the study overall: Used for every donor were three CD4 naive, three CD4 memory, two CD8 naive and one CD8 memory plate.

V lost 0 bases and J lost 4, with 14 bases in between. The CDR3 covers 15 residues. CDR1 and CDR2 (germline): SGDLS, YYNGEE. Sequencing was performed with immunoSEQ multiplex PCR; in TCRdb, only in-frame clones are kept and a portion is missing. Of 1,500,000 or so clones listed, just under 99% were seen once; the top ten hold under 0.45%. Study-level results: Around 5% of naive CD4 clonotypes were common to a handful of donors. The represented genetic and exposure-history diversity was limited by the small number of donors.

This chain connects TRBV9 to TRBJ2-7; a weak D match, TRBD2 (5 bases). The sequenced sample was naive CD4+ T cells sorted from blood. As for subset: CD45RA+ positively selected. This clonotype was sampled from a man aged 30-40 years in good health. The CDR3 spells CASSVGAVRGYEQYF. The CDR3, as DNA: TGTGCCAGCAGCGTAGGTGCGGTCCGGGGATACGAGCAGTACTTC.